The next 29 T cell receptor beta chains were all read from a single sample in a study of cytotoxic CD8 clonotypes in ibrutinib-treated CLL. This table comes from immunoSEQ multiplex PCR, and its TCRdb copy is limited to in-frame clones, with some not included. The sample holds around 330,000 clones, roughly 67% seen once. The material was PBMCs, obtained after 36 months of ibrutinib treatment. The source is a human donor with chronic lymphocytic leukemia.

This chain connects TRBV29-1 to TRBJ2-7, with 11 bases that match TRBD2. This CDR3 comprises 14 residues. Germline-derived CDR1 and CDR2 are SQVTM and ANQGSEA. J lost 6 bases, V lost 7 bases, and 11 bases had no gene match. The CDR3 nucleotides read TGCAGCGCCGAGGCTAGCGGGAGGTCCGGCGAGCAGTACTTC. Translating it yields CSAEASGRSGEQYF.

The genes are TRBV4-1 and TRBJ2-7; a possible D gene is TRBD2 (6 bases). V was trimmed by 2 bases and J by 1 base, leaving 12 bases between them. The CDR3 length is 15 residues. Germline CDR1 is MGHRA and CDR2 is YSYEKL. The CDR3 region has the DNA TGCGCCAGCAGCCAAACCCCGGGACTGTCCTACGAGCAGTACTTC. Translation: CASSQTPGLSYEQYF.

V usage is TRBV27 and J usage is TRBJ1-1; D not resolved. Trimming left V 3 bases short and J 7 bases short, with 9 bases between. The CDR3 spans 12 residues. The V gene's germline CDR1 is MNHEY and CDR2 SMNVEV (reference sequence). In nucleotides, the CDR3 is TGTGCCAGCAGTTTTGTGGGAAGTGAAGCTTTCTTT. Residues: CASSFVGSEAFF.

This clone appeared once. The V call is TRBV4-1, the J call TRBJ2-3; D tentatively reads TRBD1 or TRBD2 (6 bases each). V dropped 4 bases and J dropped 0 bases, with 14 bases sitting between them. The CDR3 spans 16 residues. From germline, CDR1 is MGHRA and CDR2 YSYEKL. The CDR3 protein is CASSPLAGGSTDTQYF. The CDR3 bases are TGCGCCAGCAGCCCCTTGGCCGGGGGCAGCACAGATACGCAGTATTTT.

This clone occurred a few times. This chain links TRBV7-7 with TRBJ2-2; D not resolved. Germline V gives CDR1 SSHAT, CDR2 FNYEAQ (reference sequence). V was cut by 6 bases and J by 3 bases, with 11 bases left in between. The CDR3 covers 14 residues. The CDR3 spells CASSLHPHTGELFF. The CDR3 DNA is TGTGCCAGCAGTTTACACCCCCACACCGGGGAGCTGTTTTTT. The variable domain in full, with the rest retrieved from reference TRBV7-7 and TRBJ2-2, is GAGVSQSPRYKVTKRGQDVTLRCDPISSHATLYWYQQALGQGPEFLTYFNYEAQPDKSGLPSDRFSAERPEGSISTLTIQRTEQRDSAMYRCASSLHPHTGELFFGEGSRLTVL.

This clone was counted only a few times. The genes are TRBV5-6 and TRBJ1-6; D perhaps matches TRBD1 (6 bases). The CDR3 consists of 14 residues. V shed 2 bases and J shed 10 bases, with 13 bases lying between them. The V gene's germline CDR1 is SGHDT and CDR2 YYEEEE. The CDR3 DNA reads as TGTGCCAGCAGCTTCTTCAGGGGAGCGTCACCCCTCCACTTT. It encodes CASSFFRGASPLHF.

The rearrangement joins TRBV6-5 to TRBJ2-1; D is uncertain. CDR3 size: 14 residues. CDR1 is MNHEY and CDR2 is SVGAGI in the germline V gene. Deletions cut 7 bases from V and 1 base from J, with 11 bases between. This CDR3 is CASTAAGSYNEQFF. DNA of the CDR3: TGTGCCAGCACCGCAGCCGGATCCTACAATGAGCAGTTCTTC.

This chain joins TRBV6-6 and TRBJ1-4, with TRBD1 matching 7 bases. Trimming removed 6 bases from V and 8 bases from J; junction bases left unmatched: 12. From germline, CDR1 is MNHNY and CDR2 SVGAGI (reference sequence). This CDR3 comprises 15 residues. CDR3 amino acids: CASRKTGTEDEKLFF. The CDR3 bases are TGTGCCAGCAGAAAGACAGGGACAGAAGACGAAAAACTGTTTTTT.

The chain has TRBV28 and TRBJ2-5; 8 nucleotides match TRBD1. The J segment lost 1 base and the V segment lost 2 bases, leaving 3 bases of the junction unmatched. Looked up from germline, CDR1 is MDHEN and CDR2 is SYDVKM. The length of the CDR3 is 15 residues. CDR3 residues: CASSLQGQAQETQYF. CDR3 bases: TGTGCCAGCAGTTTACAGGGACAGGCCCAAGAGACCCAGTACTTC.

The chain carries TRBV19 and TRBJ2-1; 10 bases fit TRBD2. Looked up from germline, CDR1 is LNHDA and CDR2 is SQIVND (reference sequence). Trimming at V came to 3 bases and at J to 6 bases, leaving 2 bases not matched to a gene. CDR3 length: 14 amino acids. The CDR3 DNA reads as TGTGCCAGTAGTATCGGGACTAGCGCCAATGAGCAGTTCTTC. Translating it yields CASSIGTSANEQFF.

The rearrangement links TRBV5-4 to TRBJ2-5, with TRBD2 matching over 8 bases. CDR3 length: 14 amino acids. V lost 4 bases, J lost 3 bases, and 5 bases stayed unmatched. Per the germline V gene, CDR1 is SGHNT and CDR2 is YYREEE (reference sequence). CDR3 nucleotides: TGTGCCAGCAGCAATCCGGGACTAGAAGAGACCCAGTACTTC. Translated, it gives CASSNPGLEETQYF.

This chain uses TRBV10-1 with TRBJ2-7; D unresolved. The CDR3 is 13 amino acids. CDR1 WNHNN and CDR2 SYGVQD come from the germline V gene (reference sequence). V was clipped by 5 bases and J by 0 bases, with 8 bases between them. In DNA form, the CDR3 reads TGCGCCAGCAGTCCAGGAAACTCCTACGAGCAGTACTTC. This gives the protein CASSPGNSYEQYF.

This clone has a handful of counts. Other DNA sequences within the sample encode an identical CDR3. The chain uses TRBV5-1 and TRBJ2-5; unclear D gene. The CDR3 is 11 amino acids. In germline, CDR1 is SGHRS, CDR2 YFSETQ. Trimming removed 2 bases at V and 3 bases at J, with 2 bases between. In DNA, the CDR3 is TGCGCCAGCAGCTTTAAAGAGACCCAGTACTTC. This encodes CASSFKETQYF.

The rearrangement links TRBV6-4 to TRBJ2-3, with 10 nucleotides matching TRBD2. CDR1 is MRHNA, CDR2 SNTAGT, per germline. The CDR3 has 14 residues. The V segment lost 5 bases and the J segment 3 bases; nucleotides outside the gene matches: 2. The CDR3 sequence is CASSISGRTDTQYF. DNA of the CDR3: TGTGCCAGCAGTATTAGCGGGAGGACAGATACGCAGTATTTT.

The table lists this clone with a few counts. CDR3 bases: TGTGCCAGTAGTATCGGAGGGACAGCCTACGAGCAGTACTTC. Translated: CASSIGGTAYEQYF. This sequence joins TRBV19 and TRBJ2-7; D is perhaps TRBD1 (7 bases). V was shortened by 3 bases and J by 2 bases, with 11 bases between the two germline ends. The CDR3 runs 14 residues. From germline, CDR1 is LNHDA and CDR2 SQIVND (reference sequence).

This clone was seen a handful of times. The rearrangement joins TRBV7-9 to TRBJ2-2, with unresolved D. Germline V CDR1 and CDR2: SEHNR, FQNEAQ (reference sequence). This CDR3 spans 16 amino acids. V shed 8 bases and J shed 5 bases, with 21 bases lying between them. The CDR3 here is CASGPPYTGRTGELFF. The CDR3 nucleotides read TGTGCCAGCGGCCCACCGTACACCGGAAGGACCGGGGAGCTGTTTTTT.

This clone was seen only once. The V call is TRBV28, the J call TRBJ2-1; 8 bases map to TRBD1. CDR1 and CDR2 from the germline V gene are MDHEN and SYDVKM. The junction had 3 bases not matched to a gene; V was cut back by 4 bases and J by 7 bases. The CDR3 extends over 13 amino acids. CDR3 in amino acids: CASSWDRKNEQFF. The CDR3 nucleotides are TGTGCCAGCAGTTGGGACAGGAAAAATGAGCAGTTCTTC.

This chain joins TRBV4-1 and TRBJ1-2, with D possibly matching TRBD1 (6 bases). The CDR3 consists of 15 residues. Trimming took 0 bases from V and 7 from J, leaving 15 bases between them. Germline CDR1 reads MGHRA; CDR2 reads YSYEKL. The DNA of the CDR3 is TGCGCCAGCAGCCAAGACGCAGGGGCAGTAGGTGGCTACACCTTC. Its translation: CASSQDAGAVGGYTF.

The V and J genes are TRBV6-5 and TRBJ1-2; 7 bases match TRBD1. The germline V gene has CDR1 MNHEY and CDR2 SVGAGI. CDR3 size: 13 residues. The V segment lost 7 bases and the J segment 3 bases; nucleotides outside the gene matches: 5. CDR3 residues: CASIGRGYYGYTF. The DNA for the CDR3 is TGTGCCAGCATCGGCAGGGGGTACTATGGCTACACCTTC.

The rearrangement joins TRBV19 to TRBJ1-5; TRBD1 aligns across 8 bases. Looked up from germline, CDR1 is LNHDA and CDR2 is SQIVND (reference sequence). This CDR3 is 15 amino acids long. Trimming cost V 6 bases and J 4 bases; bases outside gene matches: 8. The CDR3 protein is CASSYPGGLNQPQHF. DNA of the CDR3: TGTGCCAGTAGCTACCCAGGGGGCCTTAATCAGCCCCAGCATTTT.

This rearrangement joins TRBV7-3 to TRBJ2-7; unclear D gene. The CDR3 is 15 residues long. From germline, CDR1 is SGHTA and CDR2 FQGTGA. Trimming removed 3 bases at V and 2 bases at J, with 14 bases between. The CDR3 nucleotides are TGTGCCAGCAGCTTCCTGGAGAGTCCAGCCTACGAGCAGTACTTC. The encoded protein is CASSFLESPAYEQYF.

The table lists this clone with a few counts. The chain links TRBV9 to TRBJ1-5, with D perhaps TRBD1 (5 bases). The CDR3 runs 14 residues. CDR1 and CDR2 (germline): SGDLS, YYNGEE. V shed 0 bases and J shed 5 bases, with 9 bases lying between them. CDR3 sequence (DNA): TGTGCCAGCAGCGTAGACGGGGGACATCAGCCCCAGCATTTT. Protein sequence: CASSVDGGHQPQHF.

This clone was counted between two and nine times. A read error may produce the germline difference seen at one junction end. The J gene is TRBJ1-4, the V gene TRBV6-1; possibly TRBD1 for D (5 bases). Per the germline V gene, CDR1 is MNHNS and CDR2 is SASEGT. This CDR3 has 15 amino acids. The CDR3, as DNA: TGTGCCAGCAGGGAAGACAGTAAGAGAGGTGAAAAACTGTTTTTT. Protein sequence: CASREDSKRGEKLFF.

The V call is TRBV9, the J call TRBJ2-3; D uncertain. Trimming left V 4 bases short and J 2 bases short, with 8 bases between. CDR1 is SGDLS, CDR2 YYNGEE, per germline. This CDR3 has 13 residues. The CDR3 nucleotides are TGTGCCAGCAGCCCTCCCGCCACAGATACGCAGTATTTT. The encoded protein is CASSPPATDTQYF.

The V gene is TRBV6-1, the J gene TRBJ1-5, with TRBD1 matching 10 bases. CDR3 length: 15 amino acids. Germline CDR1 is MNHNS and CDR2 is SASEGT. Trimming removed 2 bases from V and 4 bases from J; junction bases left unmatched: 2. CDR3 sequence: CASSEWTGGNQPQHF. The CDR3 DNA reads as TGTGCCAGCAGTGAATGGACAGGGGGGAATCAGCCCCAGCATTTT.

On this clone itself: Other nucleotide sequences in the sample specify the same CDR3. The V and J genes are TRBV5-1 and TRBJ2-7; TRBD1 matches at 8 bases. Germline assignment: CDR1 SGHRS and CDR2 YFSETQ. V trimming: 4 bases; J trimming: 4 bases; junction bases outside the gene matches: 7. CDR3 length: 14 residues. CDR3 region: CASSPRDRLYEQYF. The CDR3 nucleotides are TGCGCCAGCAGCCCCCGGGACAGGTTATACGAGCAGTACTTC. The whole variable domain, filled in from reference TRBV5-1 and TRBJ2-7, reads KAGVTQTPRYLIKTRGQQVTLSCSPISGHRSVSWYQQTPGQGLQFLFEYFSETQRNKGNFPGRFSGRQFSNSRSEMNVSTLELGDSALYLCASSPRDRLYEQYFGPGTRLTVT.

This clone was detected only a few times. The chain recombines TRBV5-8 with TRBJ1-2; TRBD1 aligns across 10 bases. The CDR3 covers 16 residues. The V and J ends lost 5 bases and 4 bases, in that order; junction bases with no gene match: 11. The V gene's germline CDR1 is SGHTS and CDR2 YDEGEE. The CDR3 spells CASRARTGGIGYGYTF. In DNA, the CDR3 is TGTGCCAGCAGAGCTAGGACAGGGGGAATTGGCTATGGCTACACCTTC. The full variable domain, its missing parts supplied by reference TRBV5-8 and TRBJ1-2, is EAGVTQSPTHLIKTRGQQATLRCSPISGHTSVYWYQQALGLGLQFLLWYDEGEERNRGNFPPRFSGRQFPNYSSELNVNALELEDSALYLCASRARTGGIGYGYTFGSGTRLTVV.

The chain joins TRBV5-1 to TRBJ2-3; no clear D gene. This CDR3 is built from 14 residues. Germline V lookup: CDR1 SGHRS, CDR2 YFSETQ. The V and J ends lost 2 bases and 4 bases respectively, with 11 bases between them. The CDR3 DNA is TGCGCCAGCAGCTTACGTTCAGCTGCAGATACGCAGTATTTT. Translation: CASSLRSAADTQYF. The variable domain in full, with the rest retrieved from reference TRBV5-1 and TRBJ2-3, is KAGVTQTPRYLIKTRGQQVTLSCSPISGHRSVSWYQQTPGQGLQFLFEYFSETQRNKGNFPGRFSGRQFSNSRSEMNVSTLELGDSALYLCASSLRSAADTQYFGPGTRLTVL.

The V gene is TRBV6-5, the J gene TRBJ2-3; no clear D gene. The germline V and J ends were trimmed by 6 bases and 2 bases, with 12 bases remaining between them. Looked up from germline, CDR1 is MNHEY and CDR2 is SVGAGI. This CDR3 region has 14 residues. DNA for the CDR3: TGTGCCAGCAGGCAGGCCCTATCCACAGATACGCAGTATTTT. It codes for CASRQALSTDTQYF.